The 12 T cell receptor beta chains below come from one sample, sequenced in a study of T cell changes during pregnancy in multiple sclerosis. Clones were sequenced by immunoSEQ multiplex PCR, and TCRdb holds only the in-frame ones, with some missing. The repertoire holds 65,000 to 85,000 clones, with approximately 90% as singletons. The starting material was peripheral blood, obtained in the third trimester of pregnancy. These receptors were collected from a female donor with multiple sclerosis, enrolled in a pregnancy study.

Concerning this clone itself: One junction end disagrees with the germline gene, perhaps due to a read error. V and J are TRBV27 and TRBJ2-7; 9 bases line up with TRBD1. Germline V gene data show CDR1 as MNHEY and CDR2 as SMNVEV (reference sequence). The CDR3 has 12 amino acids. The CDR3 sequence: CASSITGGKADF. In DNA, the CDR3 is TGTGCCAGCAGCATTACAGGGGGCAAGGCTGACTTC.

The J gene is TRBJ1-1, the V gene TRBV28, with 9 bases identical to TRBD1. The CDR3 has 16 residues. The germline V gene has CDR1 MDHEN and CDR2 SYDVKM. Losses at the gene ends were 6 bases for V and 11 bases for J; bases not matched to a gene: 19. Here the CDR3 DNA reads TGTGCCAGCAGACCTCCGGGACAGGGTCCTTTCGCGGAGGCTTTCTTT. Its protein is CASRPPGQGPFAEAFF.

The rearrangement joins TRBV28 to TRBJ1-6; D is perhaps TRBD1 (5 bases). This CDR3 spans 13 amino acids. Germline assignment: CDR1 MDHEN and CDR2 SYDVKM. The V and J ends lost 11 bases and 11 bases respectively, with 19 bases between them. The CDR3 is CAYRRGGGAPLHF. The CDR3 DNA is TGTGCCTACCGACGGGGAGGAGGGGCACCCCTCCACTTT.

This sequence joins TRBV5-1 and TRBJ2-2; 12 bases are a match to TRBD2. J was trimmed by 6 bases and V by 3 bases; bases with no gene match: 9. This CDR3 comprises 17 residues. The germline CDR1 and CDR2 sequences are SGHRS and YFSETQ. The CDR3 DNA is TGCGCCAGCAGCTCTAGACTAGCGGGGGAGTTTGCCGGGGAGCTGTTTTTT. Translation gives CASSSRLAGEFAGELFF.

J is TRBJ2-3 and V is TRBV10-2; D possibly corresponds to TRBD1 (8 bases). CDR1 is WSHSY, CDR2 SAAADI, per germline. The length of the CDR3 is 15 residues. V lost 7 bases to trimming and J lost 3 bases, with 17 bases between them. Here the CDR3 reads CASTPVQGGTDTQYF. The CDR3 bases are TGCGCCAGCACCCCTGTACAGGGGGGGACAGATACGCAGTATTTT.

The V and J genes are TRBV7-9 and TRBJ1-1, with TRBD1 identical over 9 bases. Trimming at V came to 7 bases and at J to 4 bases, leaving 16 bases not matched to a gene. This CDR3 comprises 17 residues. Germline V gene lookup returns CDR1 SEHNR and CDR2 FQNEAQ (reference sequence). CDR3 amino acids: CASIPGPQGALGTEAFF. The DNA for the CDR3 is TGTGCCAGCATCCCTGGCCCACAGGGGGCCTTGGGCACTGAAGCTTTCTTT.

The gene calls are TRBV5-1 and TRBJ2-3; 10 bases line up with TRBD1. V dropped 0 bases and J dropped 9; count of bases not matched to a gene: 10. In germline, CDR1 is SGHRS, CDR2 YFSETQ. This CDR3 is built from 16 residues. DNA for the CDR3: TGCGCCAGCAGCTTGGAAGGCGGGACAGGGGATCGCACGCAGTATTTT. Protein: CASSLEGGTGDRTQYF. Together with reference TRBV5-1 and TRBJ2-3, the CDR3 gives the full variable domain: KAGVTQTPRYLIKTRGQQVTLSCSPISGHRSVSWYQQTPGQGLQFLFEYFSETQRNKGNFPGRFSGRQFSNSRSEMNVSTLELGDSALYLCASSLEGGTGDRTQYFGPGTRLTVL.

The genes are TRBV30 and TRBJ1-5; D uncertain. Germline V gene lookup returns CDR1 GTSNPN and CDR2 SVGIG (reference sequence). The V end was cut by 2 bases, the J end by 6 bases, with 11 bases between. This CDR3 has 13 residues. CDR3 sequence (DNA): TGTGCCTGGAGTTCCCGGGGAGGTCAGCCCCAGCATTTT. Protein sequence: CAWSSRGGQPQHF.

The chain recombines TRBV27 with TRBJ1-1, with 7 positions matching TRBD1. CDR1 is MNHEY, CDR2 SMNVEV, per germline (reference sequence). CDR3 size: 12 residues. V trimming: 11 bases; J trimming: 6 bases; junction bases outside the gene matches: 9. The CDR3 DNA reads TGTGCCGGCTACAGGGGATCGGCTGAAGCTTTCTTT. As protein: CAGYRGSAEAFF.

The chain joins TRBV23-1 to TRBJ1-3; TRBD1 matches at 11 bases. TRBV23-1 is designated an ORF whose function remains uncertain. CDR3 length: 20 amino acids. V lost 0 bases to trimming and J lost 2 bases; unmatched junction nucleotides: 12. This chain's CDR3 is CASSQSGGTGGNQAGNTIYF. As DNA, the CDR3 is TGCGCCAGCAGTCAATCTGGGGGGACAGGGGGAAATCAAGCTGGAAACACCATATATTTT.

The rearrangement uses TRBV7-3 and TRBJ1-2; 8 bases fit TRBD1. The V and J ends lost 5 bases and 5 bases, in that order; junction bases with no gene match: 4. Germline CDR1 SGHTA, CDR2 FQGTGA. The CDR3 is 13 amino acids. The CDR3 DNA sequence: TGTGCCAGCAGCACAGGGGGAGGGTATGGCTACACCTTC. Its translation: CASSTGGGYGYTF.

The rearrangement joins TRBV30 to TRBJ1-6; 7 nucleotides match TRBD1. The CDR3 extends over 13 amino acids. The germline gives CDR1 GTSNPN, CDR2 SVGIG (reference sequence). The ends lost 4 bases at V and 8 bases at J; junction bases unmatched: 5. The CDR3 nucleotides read TGTGCCTGGACGCCCAGGGGGTATTCACCCCTCCACTTT. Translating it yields CAWTPRGYSPLHF.